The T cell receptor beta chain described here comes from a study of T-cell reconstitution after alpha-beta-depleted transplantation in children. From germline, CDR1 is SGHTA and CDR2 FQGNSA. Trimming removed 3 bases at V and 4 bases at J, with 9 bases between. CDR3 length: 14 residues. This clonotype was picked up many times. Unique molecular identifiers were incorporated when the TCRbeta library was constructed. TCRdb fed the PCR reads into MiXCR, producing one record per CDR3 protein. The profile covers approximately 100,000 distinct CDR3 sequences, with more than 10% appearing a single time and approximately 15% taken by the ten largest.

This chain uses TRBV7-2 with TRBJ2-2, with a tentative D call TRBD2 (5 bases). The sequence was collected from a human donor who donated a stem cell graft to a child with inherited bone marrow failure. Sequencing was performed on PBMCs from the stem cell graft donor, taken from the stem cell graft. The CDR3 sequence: CASSFPGSTGELFF. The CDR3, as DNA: TGTGCCAGCAGCTTTCCGGGGTCCACCGGGGAGCTGTTTTTT.